Here is one TCR beta chain with its context. This record belongs to a study of cytomegalovirus exposure and HLA in healthy donors. Germline CDR1 and CDR2: MNHEY and SVGAGI. The CDR3 consists of 12 residues. Trimming took off 6 bases at V and 7 bases at J, with 12 bases between the two ends. Some clones are missing from TCRdb's copy, which holds only in-frame ones; the method was immunoSEQ multiplex PCR. This sample yields a few hundred thousand clones, of which 85% to 90% are seen a single time; under 0.45% belongs to the top ten. Sequencing was carried out using PBMCs. The chain carries TRBV6-5 and TRBJ1-1, with D perhaps matching TRBD1 (6 bases). This clonotype was sampled from a woman between 18 and 30 years old in good health and CMV-seronegative. The CDR3 DNA reads TGTGCCAGCAGCCTGACAGGAAATGAAGCTTTCTTT. Translation gives CASSLTGNEAFF.